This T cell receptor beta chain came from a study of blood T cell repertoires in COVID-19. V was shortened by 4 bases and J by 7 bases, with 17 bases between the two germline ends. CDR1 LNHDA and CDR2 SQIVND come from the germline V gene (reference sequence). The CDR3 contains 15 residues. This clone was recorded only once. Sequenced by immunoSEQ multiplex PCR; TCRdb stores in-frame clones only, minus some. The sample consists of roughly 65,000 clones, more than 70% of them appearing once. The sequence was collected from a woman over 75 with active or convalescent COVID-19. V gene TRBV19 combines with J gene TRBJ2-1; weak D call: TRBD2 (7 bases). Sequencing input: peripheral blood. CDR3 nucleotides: TGTGCCAGTAGTACAACTCAGAGGGGGGGAAATGAGCAGTTCTTC. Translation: CASSTTQRGGNEQFF.